These T cell receptor beta chains were read from a single sample in a study of blood T cell repertoires in COVID-19. Using immunoSEQ multiplex PCR, the repertoire was profiled, and TCRdb retains in-frame clones only, with some absent. The sample lists around 310,000 clones; 90% were seen once. The sequenced sample consisted of peripheral blood. All receptors derive from a woman in her twenties or thirties with COVID-19, enrolled during active disease. Each CDR3 is given with its conserved first and last residue. D genes are given only for firm matches. Rows give clone size only sometimes, using once, few, many, or a class for an expanded clone.

CDR3 DNA: TGTGCCAGCAGTGGCCGGAGACAGGGTTTCAATCAGCCCCAGCATTTT; CDR3 protein: CASSGRRQGFNQPQHF; clone size: -; D gene: TRBD1; CDR3 length: 16; V gene: TRBV2; J gene: TRBJ1-5
CDR3 DNA: TGTGCCACCGAATGGGCCCCTGGTGGCAATCAGCCCCAGCATTTT; CDR3 protein: CATEWAPGGNQPQHF; clone size: -; D gene: -; CDR3 length: 15; V gene: TRBV15; J gene: TRBJ1-5
CDR3 DNA: TGCGCCAGCAGCGCGACAGATATCCGTCAAGAGACCCAGTACTTC; CDR3 protein: CASSATDIRQETQYF; clone size: -; D gene: -; CDR3 length: 15; V gene: TRBV5-1; J gene: TRBJ2-5
CDR3 DNA: TGTGCCAGCAGCTTTAGCGGGACTTACTACAATGAGCAGTTCTTC; CDR3 protein: CASSFSGTYYNEQFF; clone size: -; D gene: TRBD2; CDR3 length: 15; V gene: TRBV7-2; J gene: TRBJ2-1
CDR3 DNA: TGTGCCATCAGGAGGGACAGGGGGCCAAATCAGCCCCAGCATTTT; CDR3 protein: CAIRRDRGPNQPQHF; clone size: -; D gene: TRBD1; CDR3 length: 15; V gene: TRBV10-3; J gene: TRBJ1-5
CDR3 DNA: TGTGCCAGCAGCCTGGGAGGGAGGGGGACCGGGGAGCTGTTTTTT; CDR3 protein: CASSLGGRGTGELFF; clone size: -; D gene: -; CDR3 length: 15; V gene: TRBV5-6; J gene: TRBJ2-2
CDR3 DNA: TGTGCCAGCAGCCTCCGGGGGACCGGGGAGCTGTTTTTT; CDR3 protein: CASSLRGTGELFF; clone size: -; D gene: -; CDR3 length: 13; V gene: TRBV7-3; J gene: TRBJ2-2
CDR3 DNA: TGTGCCAGCAGCCGACAGGGCCCCTACAATGAGCAGTTCTTC; CDR3 protein: CASSRQGPYNEQFF; clone size: -; D gene: TRBD1; CDR3 length: 14; V gene: TRBV11-2; J gene: TRBJ2-1
CDR3 DNA: TGTGCCAGCAGCCCCCGATCCGGGGGTGTTGGCCCAGAAGCTTTCTTT; CDR3 protein: CASSPRSGGVGPEAFF; clone size: once; D gene: -; CDR3 length: 16; V gene: TRBV9; J gene: TRBJ1-1
CDR3 DNA: TGTGCCAGCAGTGCGGAGGGCCTCAATCAGCCCCAGCATTTT; CDR3 protein: CASSAEGLNQPQHF; clone size: -; D gene: -; CDR3 length: 14; V gene: TRBV2; J gene: TRBJ1-5
CDR3 DNA: TGTGCCAGCAGCGACGCGACAGTTCCCTACAATGAGCAGTTCTTC; CDR3 protein: CASSDATVPYNEQFF; clone size: once; D gene: -; CDR3 length: 15; V gene: TRBV9; J gene: TRBJ2-1
CDR3 DNA: TGCGCCAGCAGTGAGTCGATAGGACTAGCGGGAAAGAACAATGAGCAGTTCTTC; CDR3 protein: CASSESIGLAGKNNEQFF; clone size: -; D gene: TRBD2; CDR3 length: 18; V gene: TRBV10-1; J gene: TRBJ2-1
CDR3 DNA: TGTGCCAGCAGCCAAGTAAGAGCCACTGAAGCTTTCTTT; CDR3 protein: CASSQVRATEAFF; clone size: -; D gene: -; CDR3 length: 13; V gene: TRBV14; J gene: TRBJ1-1
CDR3 DNA: TGTGCCAGCAGCTTAACGGGACAGTACAATGAGCAGTTCTTC; CDR3 protein: CASSLTGQYNEQFF; clone size: -; D gene: TRBD1; CDR3 length: 14; V gene: TRBV5-4; J gene: TRBJ2-1
CDR3 DNA: TGTGCCAGCAGCCAAGATCTAGGGGACTACGAGCAGTACTTC; CDR3 protein: CASSQDLGDYEQYF; clone size: -; D gene: -; CDR3 length: 14; V gene: TRBV4-2; J gene: TRBJ2-7
CDR3 DNA: TGCGCCAGCAGCCCCGATGTAGCGGACATGAACACTGAAGCTTTCTTT; CDR3 protein: CASSPDVADMNTEAFF; clone size: -; D gene: -; CDR3 length: 16; V gene: TRBV5-1; J gene: TRBJ1-1
CDR3 DNA: TGTGCCAGCAGCGATGGGCCAGACAGGGGCGAATCAGGATACAATGAGCAGTTCTTC; CDR3 protein: CASSDGPDRGESGYNEQFF; clone size: -; D gene: TRBD1; CDR3 length: 19; V gene: TRBV7-9; J gene: TRBJ2-1
CDR3 DNA: TGCGCCAGCAGAACAGGGGACACTGAAGCTTTCTTT; CDR3 protein: CASRTGDTEAFF; clone size: -; D gene: TRBD1; CDR3 length: 12; V gene: TRBV5-1; J gene: TRBJ1-1
CDR3 DNA: TGTGCCAGCAGCCACGTGGGACTAGCGGGAGACCGCTACGAGCAGTACTTC; CDR3 protein: CASSHVGLAGDRYEQYF; clone size: -; D gene: TRBD2; CDR3 length: 17; V gene: TRBV4-2; J gene: TRBJ2-7
CDR3 DNA: TGTGCCAGCAGCTCCCTTAGCGGGAGGGCCCGGGCAGATACGCAGTATTTT; CDR3 protein: CASSSLSGRARADTQYF; clone size: -; D gene: TRBD2; CDR3 length: 17; V gene: TRBV5-5; J gene: TRBJ2-3
CDR3 DNA: TGTGCCAGCACCGCAGGGGAGGGAGAGACCCAGTACTTC; CDR3 protein: CASTAGEGETQYF; clone size: -; D gene: -; CDR3 length: 13; V gene: TRBV2; J gene: TRBJ2-5
CDR3 DNA: TGCAGTGCTAGTAGACAGGGGGCGAGCGGGATTAATCAGCCCCAGCATTTT; CDR3 protein: CSASRQGASGINQPQHF; clone size: -; D gene: TRBD1; CDR3 length: 17; V gene: TRBV20-1; J gene: TRBJ1-5
CDR3 DNA: TGTGCCAGCAGTGTTGAAGGGAGGAATCAGCCCCAGCATTTT; CDR3 protein: CASSVEGRNQPQHF; clone size: -; D gene: -; CDR3 length: 14; V gene: TRBV2; J gene: TRBJ1-5
CDR3 DNA: TGTGCCAGCAGCCAGAAAACGGGGAACACTGAAGCTTTCTTT; CDR3 protein: CASSQKTGNTEAFF; clone size: -; D gene: -; CDR3 length: 14; V gene: TRBV7-9; J gene: TRBJ1-1
CDR3 DNA: TGTGCCAGCAGCTTGGATACGGGGAGGCGCGGGATGGAGACCCAGTACTTC; CDR3 protein: CASSLDTGRRGMETQYF; clone size: -; D gene: -; CDR3 length: 17; V gene: TRBV5-6; J gene: TRBJ2-5
CDR3 DNA: TGTGCCAGCTCACCACGGGCCCCTAATGAAAAACTGTTTTTT; CDR3 protein: CASSPRAPNEKLFF; clone size: -; D gene: -; CDR3 length: 14; V gene: TRBV18; J gene: TRBJ1-4
CDR3 DNA: TGCGCCAGCAGCTTGGGGACTAGCGGGATCCAAGAGACCCAGTACTTC; CDR3 protein: CASSLGTSGIQETQYF; clone size: -; D gene: TRBD2; CDR3 length: 16; V gene: TRBV5-1; J gene: TRBJ2-5
CDR3 DNA: TGTGCCAGCAACCCCCGGACAGGGAGTTCTTCACCCCTCCACTTT; CDR3 protein: CASNPRTGSSSPLHF; clone size: -; D gene: TRBD1; CDR3 length: 15; V gene: TRBV7-2; J gene: TRBJ1-6
CDR3 DNA: TGCGCCAGCAGCTTGTACGGGAATCAGCCCCAGCATTTT; CDR3 protein: CASSLYGNQPQHF; clone size: -; D gene: -; CDR3 length: 13; V gene: TRBV5-1; J gene: TRBJ1-5
CDR3 DNA: TGTGCCAGCAGCGTGAGCGGGAGCACAGATACGCAGTATTTT; CDR3 protein: CASSVSGSTDTQYF; clone size: few; D gene: -; CDR3 length: 14; V gene: TRBV9; J gene: TRBJ2-3
CDR3 DNA: TGTGCCAGCAGTCGACAGGGGTACACCGGGGAGCTGTTTTTT; CDR3 protein: CASSRQGYTGELFF; clone size: -; D gene: TRBD1; CDR3 length: 14; V gene: TRBV6-5; J gene: TRBJ2-2
CDR3 DNA: TGCAGTGCCGGAGGGAGAGTCGAGCAGTACTTC; CDR3 protein: CSAGGRVEQYF; clone size: few; D gene: -; CDR3 length: 11; V gene: TRBV20-1; J gene: TRBJ2-7
CDR3 DNA: TGCGCCAGCAGCTTGGGGACAGCAAACTATGGCTACACCTTC; CDR3 protein: CASSLGTANYGYTF; clone size: -; D gene: -; CDR3 length: 14; V gene: TRBV5-1; J gene: TRBJ1-2
CDR3 DNA: TGTGCCAGCAGCCCCGACAGCAATTTCGGAAACACCATATATTTT; CDR3 protein: CASSPDSNFGNTIYF; clone size: -; D gene: -; CDR3 length: 15; V gene: TRBV7-3; J gene: TRBJ1-3
CDR3 DNA: TGCGCCAGCAGTGAAAACAGGGGTACTGAAGCTTTCTTT; CDR3 protein: CASSENRGTEAFF; clone size: few; D gene: TRBD1; CDR3 length: 13; V gene: TRBV10-1; J gene: TRBJ1-1
CDR3 DNA: TGTGCCAGTAGCGGGATCCGCTCTGGAAACACCATATATTTT; CDR3 protein: CASSGIRSGNTIYF; clone size: -; D gene: -; CDR3 length: 14; V gene: TRBV19; J gene: TRBJ1-3
CDR3 DNA: TGTGCCACCAGTGATTTTCCCACAGTAGGTGAGCAGTTCTTC; CDR3 protein: CATSDFPTVGEQFF; clone size: -; D gene: -; CDR3 length: 14; V gene: TRBV24-1; J gene: TRBJ2-1
CDR3 DNA: TGTGCCAGCAGCGCTTGGGACAGGGACCAGCCCCAGCATTTT; CDR3 protein: CASSAWDRDQPQHF; clone size: few; D gene: -; CDR3 length: 14; V gene: TRBV21-1; J gene: TRBJ1-5
CDR3 DNA: TGTGCCAGCAGCCTGACAGGGGAAAAACTGTTTTTT; CDR3 protein: CASSLTGEKLFF; clone size: -; D gene: TRBD1; CDR3 length: 12; V gene: TRBV5-8; J gene: TRBJ1-4
CDR3 DNA: TGTGCCATCAGTGAGGGGGGACAGGGATATGAGCAGTACTTC; CDR3 protein: CAISEGGQGYEQYF; clone size: -; D gene: TRBD1; CDR3 length: 14; V gene: TRBV10-3; J gene: TRBJ2-7
CDR3 DNA: TGCGCCAGCAGCCAAGAACCCCACGGGAGACCTAACTATGGCTACACCTTC; CDR3 protein: CASSQEPHGRPNYGYTF; clone size: -; D gene: -; CDR3 length: 17; V gene: TRBV4-1; J gene: TRBJ1-2
CDR3 DNA: TGTGCCAGCAGCAAAGGGCACAGGTCTGACTACAATGAGCAGTTCTTC; CDR3 protein: CASSKGHRSDYNEQFF; clone size: -; D gene: -; CDR3 length: 16; V gene: TRBV21-1; J gene: TRBJ2-1
CDR3 DNA: TGTGCCAGCAGCTTAGCAGCTGGCGGTGGCTACACCTTC; CDR3 protein: CASSLAAGGGYTF; clone size: -; D gene: -; CDR3 length: 13; V gene: TRBV11-2; J gene: TRBJ1-2
CDR3 DNA: TGTGCCAGCAGCGTACAGGGGGCTCAGTATGGCTACACCTTC; CDR3 protein: CASSVQGAQYGYTF; clone size: -; D gene: TRBD1; CDR3 length: 14; V gene: TRBV27; J gene: TRBJ1-2
CDR3 DNA: TGTGCCAGTAGTATCGAGGGAGAGACCCAGTACTTC; CDR3 protein: CASSIEGETQYF; clone size: -; D gene: -; CDR3 length: 12; V gene: TRBV19; J gene: TRBJ2-5
CDR3 DNA: TGCGCCAGCAGCCAAGCTCCAGGGGGCCCGAGGAACACTGAAGCTTTCTTT; CDR3 protein: CASSQAPGGPRNTEAFF; clone size: -; D gene: TRBD1; CDR3 length: 17; V gene: TRBV4-1; J gene: TRBJ1-1
CDR3 DNA: TGCGCCAGCAGCCAAATTAGACTAGCGGGAGACGCAGATACGCAGTATTTT; CDR3 protein: CASSQIRLAGDADTQYF; clone size: -; D gene: TRBD2; CDR3 length: 17; V gene: TRBV4-1; J gene: TRBJ2-3
CDR3 DNA: TGCGCCAGCAGCGTAGGGAATAGCGGGAGGAGAAGCGAGCAGTACTTC; CDR3 protein: CASSVGNSGRRSEQYF; clone size: -; D gene: TRBD2; CDR3 length: 16; V gene: TRBV9; J gene: TRBJ2-7
CDR3 DNA: TGTGCCAGTAGTCCTCACCTGGCGGGCACAGATACGCAGTATTTT; CDR3 protein: CASSPHLAGTDTQYF; clone size: -; D gene: -; CDR3 length: 15; V gene: TRBV19; J gene: TRBJ2-3
CDR3 DNA: TGTGCCAGCAGCTCCGGGGAAACTGGGGCCAACGTCCTGACTTTC; CDR3 protein: CASSSGETGANVLTF; clone size: -; D gene: -; CDR3 length: 15; V gene: TRBV5-4; J gene: TRBJ2-6
CDR3 DNA: TGTGCCAGTGCCGGTGGGGGGTACACTGAAGCTTTTTTT; CDR3 protein: CASAGGGYTEAFF; clone size: -; D gene: -; CDR3 length: 13; V gene: TRBV19; J gene: TRBJ1-1
CDR3 DNA: TGTGCCAGCGGGACTCAGGGGAACACTGAAGCTTTCTTT; CDR3 protein: CASGTQGNTEAFF; clone size: -; D gene: -; CDR3 length: 13; V gene: TRBV7-2; J gene: TRBJ1-1
CDR3 DNA: TGTGCCAGCAGCTTTACCGGGAGCCCCGAGGAGCAGTACTTC; CDR3 protein: CASSFTGSPEEQYF; clone size: -; D gene: -; CDR3 length: 14; V gene: TRBV5-6; J gene: TRBJ2-7
CDR3 DNA: TGCGCCAGCAGCCTACAGGGGTCCGGGGAGCTGTTTTTT; CDR3 protein: CASSLQGSGELFF; clone size: -; D gene: TRBD1; CDR3 length: 13; V gene: TRBV5-1; J gene: TRBJ2-2